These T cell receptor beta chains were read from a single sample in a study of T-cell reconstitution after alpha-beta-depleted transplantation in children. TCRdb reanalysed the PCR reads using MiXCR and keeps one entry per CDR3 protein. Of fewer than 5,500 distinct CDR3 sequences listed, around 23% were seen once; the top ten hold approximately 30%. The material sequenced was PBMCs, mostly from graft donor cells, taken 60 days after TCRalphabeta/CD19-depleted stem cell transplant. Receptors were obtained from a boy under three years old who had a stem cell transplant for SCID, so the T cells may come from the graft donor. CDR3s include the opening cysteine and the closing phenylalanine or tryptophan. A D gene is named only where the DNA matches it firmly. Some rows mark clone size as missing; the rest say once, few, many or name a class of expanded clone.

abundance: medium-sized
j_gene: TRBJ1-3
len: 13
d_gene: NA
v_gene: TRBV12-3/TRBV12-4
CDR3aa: CASSFMGGNTIYF
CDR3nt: TGTGCCAGCAGTTTTATGGGAGGAAACACCATATATTTT

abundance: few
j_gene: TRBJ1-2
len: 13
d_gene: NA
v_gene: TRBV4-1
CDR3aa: CASGHGLIYGYTF
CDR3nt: TGTGCCAGCGGCCACGGACTTATCTATGGCTACACCTTC

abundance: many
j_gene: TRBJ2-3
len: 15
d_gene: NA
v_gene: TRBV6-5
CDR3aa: CASRGRHGRTDTQYF
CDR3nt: TGTGCCAGCAGGGGGAGACACGGGCGCACAGATACGCAGTATTTT

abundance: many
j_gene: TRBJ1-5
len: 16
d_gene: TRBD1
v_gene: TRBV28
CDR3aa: CASSLWVGTGYQPQHF
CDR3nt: TGTGCCAGCAGTTTATGGGTCGGGACAGGGTATCAGCCCCAGCATTTT

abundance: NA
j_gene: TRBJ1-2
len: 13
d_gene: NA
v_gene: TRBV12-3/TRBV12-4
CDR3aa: CASSLNRAYGYTF
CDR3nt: TGTGCCAGCAGTTTAAACAGAGCCTATGGCTACACCTTC

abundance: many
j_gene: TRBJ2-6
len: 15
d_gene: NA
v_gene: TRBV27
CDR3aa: CASRFSGSGANVLTF
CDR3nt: TGTGCCAGCCGGTTCTCTGGATCGGGGGCCAACGTCCTGACTTTC

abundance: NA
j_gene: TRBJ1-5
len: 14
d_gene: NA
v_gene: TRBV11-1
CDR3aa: CGSSFGQPNLPQHF
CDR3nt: TGTGGCAGCAGCTTCGGACAGCCGAATCTGCCCCAGCATTTT

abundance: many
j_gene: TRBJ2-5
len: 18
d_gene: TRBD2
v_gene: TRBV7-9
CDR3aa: CASSQNHHQGLAAETQYF
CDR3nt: TGTGCCAGCAGCCAGAACCACCATCAGGGACTAGCGGCGGAGACCCAGTACTTC

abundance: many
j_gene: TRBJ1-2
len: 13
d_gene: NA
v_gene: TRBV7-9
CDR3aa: CASSLAGGHGYTF
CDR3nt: TGTGCCAGCAGCTTAGCGGGTGGGCATGGCTACACCTTC

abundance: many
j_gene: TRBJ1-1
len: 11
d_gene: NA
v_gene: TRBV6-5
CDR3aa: CASSRNTEAFF
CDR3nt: TGTGCCAGCAGTAGGAACACTGAAGCTTTCTTT

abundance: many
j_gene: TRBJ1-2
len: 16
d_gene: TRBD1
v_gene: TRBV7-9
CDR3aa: CASSLSGGDSLYGYTF
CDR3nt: TGTGCCAGCAGCTTATCGGGGGGGGACAGCCTCTATGGCTACACCTTC

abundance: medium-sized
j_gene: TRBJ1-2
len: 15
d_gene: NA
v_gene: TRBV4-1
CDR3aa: CASSQDRMDPYGYTF
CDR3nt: TGCGCCAGCAGCCAAGACAGAATGGATCCCTATGGCTACACCTTC

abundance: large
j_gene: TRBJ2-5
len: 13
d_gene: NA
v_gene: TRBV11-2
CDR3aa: CASSLGVQETQYF
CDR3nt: TGTGCCAGCAGCTTAGGAGTACAAGAGACCCAGTACTTC

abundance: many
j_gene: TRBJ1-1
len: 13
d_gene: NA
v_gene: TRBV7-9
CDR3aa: CASSFPGAQGAFF
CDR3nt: TGTGCCAGCAGCTTCCCCGGGGCCCAGGGAGCTTTCTTT

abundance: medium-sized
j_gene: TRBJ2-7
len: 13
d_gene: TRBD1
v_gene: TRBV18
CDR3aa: CASSPWDRGEQYF
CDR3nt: TGTGCCAGCTCACCGTGGGACAGGGGTGAGCAGTACTTC

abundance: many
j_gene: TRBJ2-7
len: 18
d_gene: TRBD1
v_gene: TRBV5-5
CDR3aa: CASSLDFPTGLRSYEQYF
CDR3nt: TGTGCCAGCAGCTTGGATTTCCCGACAGGGCTGAGATCCTACGAGCAGTACTTC

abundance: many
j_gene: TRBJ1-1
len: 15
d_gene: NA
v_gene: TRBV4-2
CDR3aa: CASSQVQAEGQGAFF
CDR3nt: TGTGCCAGCAGCCAAGTTCAAGCCGAGGGGCAGGGAGCTTTCTTT

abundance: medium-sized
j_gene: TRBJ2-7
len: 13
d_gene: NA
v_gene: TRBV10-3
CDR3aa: CAIRLGRPYEQYF
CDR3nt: TGTGCCATCAGGCTTGGGAGACCCTACGAGCAGTACTTC

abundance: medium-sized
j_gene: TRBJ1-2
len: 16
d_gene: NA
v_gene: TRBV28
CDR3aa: CASSLFWQAGDYGYTF
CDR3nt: TGTGCCAGCAGTTTATTTTGGCAGGCCGGGGACTATGGCTACACCTTC

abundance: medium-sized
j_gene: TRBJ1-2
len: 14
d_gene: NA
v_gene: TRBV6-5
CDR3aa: CASTSGQLNYGYTF
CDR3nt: TGTGCCAGCACCTCCGGACAGCTTAACTATGGCTACACCTTC

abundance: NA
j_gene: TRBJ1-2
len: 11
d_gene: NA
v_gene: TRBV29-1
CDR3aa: CSGEGTYGYTF
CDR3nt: TGCAGCGGAGAAGGGACCTATGGCTACACCTTC

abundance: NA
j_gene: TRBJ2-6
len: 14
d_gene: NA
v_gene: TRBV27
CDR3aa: CASSLFSGANVLTF
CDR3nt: TGTGCCAGCAGTCTATTCTCTGGGGCCAACGTCCTGACTTTC

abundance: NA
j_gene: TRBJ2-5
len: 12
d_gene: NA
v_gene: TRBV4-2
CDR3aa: CAISPGLLPQYF
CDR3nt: TGTGCCATCAGCCCCGGGCTCCTCCCCCAGTACTTC

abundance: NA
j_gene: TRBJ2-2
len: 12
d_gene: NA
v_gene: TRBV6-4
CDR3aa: CASSDGGGELFF
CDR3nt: TGTGCCAGCAGTGACGGAGGCGGGGAGCTGTTTTTT

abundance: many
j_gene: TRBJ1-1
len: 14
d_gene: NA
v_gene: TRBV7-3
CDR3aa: CASSLSPWDTEAFF
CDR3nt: TGTGCCAGCAGCTTAAGCCCATGGGACACTGAAGCTTTCTTT

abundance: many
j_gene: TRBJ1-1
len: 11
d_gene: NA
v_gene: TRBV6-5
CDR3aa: CASTRDTEAFF
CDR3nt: TGTGCCAGCACTAGAGACACTGAAGCTTTCTTT

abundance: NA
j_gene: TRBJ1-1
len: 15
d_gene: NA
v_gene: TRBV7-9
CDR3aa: CASSLGGGYGTEAFF
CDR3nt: TGTGCCAGCAGCTTAGGGGGTGGGTATGGCACTGAAGCTTTCTTT

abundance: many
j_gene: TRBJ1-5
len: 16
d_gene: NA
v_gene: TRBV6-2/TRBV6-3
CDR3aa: CASSYSGSYSNQPQHF
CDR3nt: TGTGCCAGCAGTTACTCGGGGTCTTATAGCAATCAGCCCCAGCATTTT

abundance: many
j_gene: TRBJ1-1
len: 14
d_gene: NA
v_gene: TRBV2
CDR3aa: CASRDWTMNTEAFF
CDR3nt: TGTGCCAGCAGGGACTGGACCATGAACACTGAAGCTTTCTTT

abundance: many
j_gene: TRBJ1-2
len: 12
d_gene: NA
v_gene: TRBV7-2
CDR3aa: CASSFRAGGYTF
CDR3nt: TGTGCCAGCAGCTTCAGGGCGGGTGGCTACACCTTC

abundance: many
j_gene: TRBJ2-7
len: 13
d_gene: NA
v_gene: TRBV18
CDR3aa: CASSPQGSYEQYF
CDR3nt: TGTGCCAGCTCACCCCAGGGTTCCTACGAGCAGTACTTC

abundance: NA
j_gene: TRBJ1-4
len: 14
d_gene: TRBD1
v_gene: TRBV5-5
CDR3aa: CASGLGQGAEKLFF
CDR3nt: TGTGCCAGCGGCTTAGGGCAGGGGGCAGAAAAACTGTTTTTT

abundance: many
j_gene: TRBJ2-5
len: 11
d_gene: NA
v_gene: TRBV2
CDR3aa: CASGYQETQYF
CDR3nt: TGTGCCAGCGGCTACCAAGAGACCCAGTACTTC

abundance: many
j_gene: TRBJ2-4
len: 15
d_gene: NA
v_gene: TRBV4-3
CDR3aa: CASSPGGVAKNIQYF
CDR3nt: TGCGCCAGCAGCCCCGGGGGAGTAGCCAAAAACATTCAGTACTTC

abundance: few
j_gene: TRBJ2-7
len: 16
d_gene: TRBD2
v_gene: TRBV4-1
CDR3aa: CASSQDPGGGADEQYF
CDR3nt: TGCGCCAGCAGCCAAGACCCGGGCGGGGGGGCGGACGAGCAGTACTTC

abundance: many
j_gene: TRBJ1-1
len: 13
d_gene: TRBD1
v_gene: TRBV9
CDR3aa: CASRGQSGTEAFF
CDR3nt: TGTGCCTCCAGGGGGCAGAGTGGTACTGAAGCTTTCTTT

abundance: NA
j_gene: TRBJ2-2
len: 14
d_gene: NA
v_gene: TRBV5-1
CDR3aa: CASSTGQNTGELFF
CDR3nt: TGCGCCAGCAGCACGGGACAGAACACCGGGGAGCTGTTTTTT

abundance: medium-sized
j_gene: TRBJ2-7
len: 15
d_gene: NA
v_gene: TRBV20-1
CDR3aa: CSARDGAGISYEQYF
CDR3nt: TGCAGTGCTAGAGACGGGGCAGGCATCTCCTACGAGCAGTACTTC

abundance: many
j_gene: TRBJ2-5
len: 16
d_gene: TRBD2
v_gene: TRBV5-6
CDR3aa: CASSYLTSGGAETQYF
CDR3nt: TGTGCCAGCAGCTACCTGACTAGCGGGGGGGCAGAGACCCAGTACTTC

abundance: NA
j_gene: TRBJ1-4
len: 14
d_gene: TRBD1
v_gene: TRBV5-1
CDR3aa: CASSLGGADEKLFF
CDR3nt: TGCGCCAGCAGTTTAGGGGGCGCAGATGAAAAACTGTTTTTT

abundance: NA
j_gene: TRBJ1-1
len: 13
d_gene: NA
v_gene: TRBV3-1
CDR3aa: CASSQGGVTEAFF
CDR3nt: TGTGCCAGCAGCCAAGGTGGGGTGACTGAAGCTTTCTTT

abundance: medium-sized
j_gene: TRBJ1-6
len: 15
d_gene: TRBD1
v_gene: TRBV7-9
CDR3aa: CASSLGAGGKSPLHF
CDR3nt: TGTGCCAGCAGCCTAGGGGCAGGGGGCAAGTCACCCCTCCACTTT

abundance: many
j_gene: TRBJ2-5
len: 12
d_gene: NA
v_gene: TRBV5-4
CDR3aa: CASSLGDGTQYF
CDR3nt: TGTGCCAGCAGCTTAGGAGACGGGACCCAGTACTTC

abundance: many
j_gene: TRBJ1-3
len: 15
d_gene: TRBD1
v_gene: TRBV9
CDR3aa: CASSVSPRGGNTIYF
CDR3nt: TGTGCCAGCAGTGTATCACCGCGAGGGGGCAACACCATATATTTT

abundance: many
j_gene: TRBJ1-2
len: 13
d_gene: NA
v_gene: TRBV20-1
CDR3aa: CSAREAGSYGYTF
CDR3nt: TGCAGTGCTAGAGAAGCGGGCAGTTATGGCTACACCTTC

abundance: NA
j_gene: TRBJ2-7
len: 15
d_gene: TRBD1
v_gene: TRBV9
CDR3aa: CASSVGDRYSYEQYF
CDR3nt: TGTGCCAGCAGCGTTGGGGACAGGTACTCCTACGAGCAGTACTTC

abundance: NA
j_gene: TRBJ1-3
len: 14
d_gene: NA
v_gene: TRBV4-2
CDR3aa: CASSQGGFGNTIYF
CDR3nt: TGTGCCAGCAGCCAAGGAGGGTTTGGAAACACCATATATTTT

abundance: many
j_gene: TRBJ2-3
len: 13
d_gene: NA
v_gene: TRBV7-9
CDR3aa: CASSLVGIYTQYF
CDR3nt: TGTGCCAGCAGCTTAGTTGGAATCTATACGCAGTATTTT

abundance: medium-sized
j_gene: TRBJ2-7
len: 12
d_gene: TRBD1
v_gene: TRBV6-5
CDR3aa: CASSQQGARQYF
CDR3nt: TGTGCCAGCAGTCAACAGGGGGCGCGGCAGTACTTC